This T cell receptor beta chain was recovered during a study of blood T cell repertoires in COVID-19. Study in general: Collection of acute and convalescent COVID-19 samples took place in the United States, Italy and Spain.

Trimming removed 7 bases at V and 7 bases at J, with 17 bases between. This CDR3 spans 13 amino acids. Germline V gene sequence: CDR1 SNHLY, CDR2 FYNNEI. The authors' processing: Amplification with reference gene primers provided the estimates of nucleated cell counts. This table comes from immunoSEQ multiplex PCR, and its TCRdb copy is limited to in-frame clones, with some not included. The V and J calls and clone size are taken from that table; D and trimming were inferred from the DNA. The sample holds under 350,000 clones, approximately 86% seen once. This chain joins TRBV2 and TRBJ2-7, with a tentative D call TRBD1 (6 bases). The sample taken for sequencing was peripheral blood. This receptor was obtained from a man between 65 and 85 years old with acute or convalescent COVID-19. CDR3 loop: CASTSNAGVEQYF. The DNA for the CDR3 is TGTGCCAGCACAAGCAACGCAGGGGTAGAGCAGTACTTC.